This TCR beta chain stems from a study of blood T cell repertoires in COVID-19. Deletions cut 9 bases from V and 5 bases from J, with 13 bases between. This CDR3 contains 12 residues. Germline V gives CDR1 LNHDA, CDR2 SQIVND (reference sequence). The method was immunoSEQ multiplex PCR; TCRdb's version includes in-frame clones alone and lacks a portion of them. The sample records 200,000 to 250,000 clones, about 81% being singletons. The chain has TRBV19 and TRBJ1-2; TRBD1 might be the D (5 bases). This sequence originates from a man aged 35-49 years who had recovered from COVID-19. The sample consisted of PBMCs or T cells enriched from blood (not recorded which). The chain's CDR3 is CASRDGSYGYTF. In DNA form, the CDR3 reads TGTGCCAGCCGGGACGGGAGTTATGGCTACACCTTC.